The next 10 T cell receptor beta chains were all read from a single sample in a study of Ad26.COV2.S vaccination and SARS-CoV-2 variants. Treatment in this sample: some 19 received Ad26.COV2.S at low or high dose, single or two shots; roughly five received placebo; per-sample allocation not given. Sampling occurred on day 63 after the first vaccine or placebo injection. Using immunoSEQ multiplex PCR, the repertoire was profiled, and TCRdb retains in-frame clones only, with some absent. The sample yields 400,000 to 450,000 clones, about 90% seen once. Material: peripheral blood, obtained in a trial of Ad26.COV2.S vaccine versus placebo. The source of these receptors is a person aged 18-65 years who received the Ad26.COV2.S COVID-19 vaccine or a placebo.

This clone was seen a handful of times. The rearrangement joins TRBV5-4 to TRBJ2-5, with 8 bases matching TRBD1. Germline V gives CDR1 SGHNT, CDR2 YYREEE (reference sequence). The CDR3 loop spans 15 amino acids. Trimming cost V 3 bases and J 1 base; bases outside gene matches: 5. This chain's CDR3 is CASSSKTGGQETQYF. The CDR3 DNA follows: TGTGCCAGCAGCTCGAAAACAGGGGGCCAAGAGACCCAGTACTTC.

This chain links TRBV2 with TRBJ1-4, with TRBD1 identical over 7 bases. V lost 4 bases, J lost 5 bases, and 4 bases stayed unmatched. The CDR3 consists of 14 residues. CDR1 and CDR2 (germline): SNHLY, FYNNEI. For the CDR3, the DNA is TGTGCCAGCAGTGCGACAGGGAGGAATGAAAAACTGTTTTTT. This gives the protein CASSATGRNEKLFF.

The chain couples TRBV7-9 to TRBJ1-5; 8 bases are shared with TRBD1. Looked up from germline, CDR1 is SEHNR and CDR2 is FQNEAQ (reference sequence). J gave up 6 bases and V 5 bases, and 9 bases lay outside the gene matches. The CDR3 has 15 amino acids. CDR3 nucleotides: TGTGCCAGCAGCACGGGACAGGAGGCCGCTCAGCCCCAGCATTTT. Residues: CASSTGQEAAQPQHF.

This clone was observed a few times. J is TRBJ2-7 and V is TRBV28; D might be TRBD2 (5 bases). V was trimmed by 3 bases and J by 0 bases, leaving 9 bases between them. The length of the CDR3 is 14 residues. CDR1 is MDHEN and CDR2 is SYDVKM in the germline V gene. This chain's CDR3 is CASSFEGISYEQYF. The CDR3 DNA follows: TGTGCCAGCAGTTTCGAGGGTATCTCCTACGAGCAGTACTTC.

The CDR3 DNA reads TGTGCCAGCAGCCCAAGCCCGGGGAGGGTAGAGACCCAGTACTTC. Translated, it gives CASSPSPGRVETQYF. This rearrangement joins TRBV3-1 (or the pseudogene TRBV3-2) to TRBJ2-5, with 7 bases fitting TRBD2. Trimming at V came to 4 bases and at J to 4 bases, leaving 9 bases not matched to a gene. Germline lookup yields CDR1 LGHDT and CDR2 YNNKEL (reference sequence). The CDR3 spans 15 residues.

The V gene is TRBV28, the J gene TRBJ2-1; 14 bases fit TRBD2. Germline V gene sequence: CDR1 MDHEN, CDR2 SYDVKM. This CDR3 spans 17 amino acids. Trimming at V came to 2 bases and at J to 9 bases, leaving 9 bases not matched to a gene. CDR3 sequence (DNA): TGTGCCAGCAGTTTACGTTTGGGACTAGCGGGAGTGGGTGAGCAGTTCTTC. It specifies CASSLRLGLAGVGEQFF. Complete variable domain (other parts from reference TRBV28 and TRBJ2-1): DVKVTQSSRYLVKRTGEKVFLECVQDMDHENMFWYRQDPGLGLRLIYFSYDVKMKEKGDIPEGYSVSREKKERFSLILESASTNQTSMYLCASSLRLGLAGVGEQFFGPGTRLTVL.

Comment on this clone: The same CDR3 also results from other DNA sequences found in this sample. The J gene is TRBJ2-5, the V gene TRBV15; D gene unclear. Trimming stripped 1 base from V and 2 bases from J, with 2 bases between. CDR1 is LNHNV and CDR2 is YYDKDF in the germline V gene (reference sequence). The CDR3 extends over 12 amino acids. This CDR3 reads CATSRGQETQYF. The CDR3 DNA is TGTGCCACCAGCAGAGGACAAGAGACCCAGTACTTC.

J is TRBJ2-1 and V is TRBV5-1, with D possibly matching TRBD1 (5 bases). The germline V gene has CDR1 SGHRS and CDR2 YFSETQ. The CDR3 runs to 14 residues. V was pared by 1 base and J by 5 bases, with 10 bases between. CDR3: CASSLLKGNNEQFF. Here the CDR3 DNA reads TGCGCCAGCAGCTTGTTAAAGGGGAACAATGAGCAGTTCTTC.

This chain connects TRBV19 to TRBJ1-1; possible D gene TRBD1, 6 bases. Germline lookup yields CDR1 LNHDA and CDR2 SQIVND (reference sequence). This CDR3 is built from 13 residues. The V end was cut by 10 bases, the J end by 2 bases, with 14 bases between. The CDR3 coding sequence is TGTGCCACGACGGGACACGGCAACACTGAAGCTTTCTTT. Encoded protein: CATTGHGNTEAFF.

The sample holds a few counts of this clone. This chain uses TRBV7-9 with TRBJ2-2, with D possibly TRBD2 on 6 matching bases. Germline CDR1 reads SEHNR; CDR2 reads FQNEAQ (reference sequence). CDR3 length equals 15 residues. Trimming stripped 1 base from V and 5 bases from J, with 11 bases between. This CDR3 is CASSLVGSETGELFF. CDR3 sequence (DNA): TGTGCCAGCAGCTTAGTCGGGAGTGAAACCGGGGAGCTGTTTTTT.